This T cell receptor beta chain was sequenced for a study of beta chain features in type 1 diabetes. In germline, CDR1 is KGHSH, CDR2 LQKENI. The CDR3 covers 15 residues. V was pared by 2 bases and J by 7 bases, with 9 bases of the junction left unmatched. Expressed TCRB transcripts were sequenced because the entire RNA isolate underwent reverse transcription. Produced via immunoSEQ multiplex PCR; TCRdb's table is partial and in-frame only. The sample holds 250,000 to 350,000 clones, less than 15% seen once. The TCR originated in a man younger than 40 in good health. The material sequenced was central memory CD4+ T cells from blood. V gene TRBV18 combines with J gene TRBJ1-2; 8 positions agree with TRBD1. The CDR3: CASSPTVDREGGYTF. CDR3 coding DNA: TGTGCCAGCTCACCAACGGTGGACAGGGAGGGTGGCTACACCTTC.